The rows below give T cell receptor beta chains drawn from one sample of a study of molecular identifiers for immune sequencing clone quantification. TCRdb used MiXCR to reprocess the PCR reads, holding one entry per CDR3 protein. The sample holds approximately 550,000 distinct CDR3 sequences, 20% to 25% seen once. Sequencing input: naive CD8+ T cells from blood, with Jurkat cell RNA spiked in. These TCRs come from a human donor in good health. Some libraries in this study had Jurkat cell RNA spiked in. The CDR3 runs from the conserved cysteine through the conserved F or W. A D gene is named only where the DNA matches it firmly. Clone size is not always given. Where it is, it says once, few, many or a class for expanded clones.

clone_size	v_call	d_call	j_call	cdr3_aa	cdr3_nt
few	TRBV13	NA	TRBJ1-5	CASSLSADQPQHF	TGTGCCAGCAGCTTATCAGCGGATCAGCCCCAGCATTTT
many	TRBV7-9	TRBD1	TRBJ1-2	CASSSGEGQGAGHTF	TGTGCCAGCAGCTCAGGAGAGGGACAGGGGGCTGGTCACACCTTC
few	TRBV20-1	NA	TRBJ2-7	CSARGRQVGYEQYF	TGCAGTGCTAGAGGACGACAGGTTGGGTACGAGCAGTACTTC
NA	TRBV2	TRBD1	TRBJ1-4	CASLSEPGQDSEELFF	TGTGCCAGCCTCTCCGAGCCGGGACAGGACAGTGAAGAACTGTTTTTT
many	TRBV19	NA	TRBJ1-5	CASSAAGYSNQPQHF	TGTGCCAGTAGTGCTGCAGGTTATAGCAATCAGCCCCAGCATTTT
many	TRBV7-2	TRBD1	TRBJ1-3	CASTGQGETGNTIYF	TGTGCCAGCACAGGACAGGGGGAGACTGGAAACACCATATATTTT
many	TRBV21-1	NA	TRBJ2-3	CASSTVFGHAPATQYF	TGTGCCAGCAGCACCGTATTCGGACATGCCCCGGCTACGCAGTATTTT
NA	TRBV4-3	NA	TRBJ2-7	CASSQELGQAYEQYF	TGCGCCAGCAGCCAAGAACTGGGCCAGGCCTACGAGCAGTACTTC
few	TRBV6-2/TRBV6-3	NA	TRBJ2-3	CACSDRLQPDTQYF	TGTGCCTGCAGTGACCGACTCCAGCCGGATACGCAGTATTTT
few	TRBV29-1	NA	TRBJ2-7	CSVELIADEQYF	TGCAGCGTTGAATTGATTGCTGACGAGCAGTACTTC
many	TRBV7-9	TRBD1	TRBJ2-5	CASSSRQGEIETQYF	TGTGCCAGCAGCTCCCGACAGGGTGAAATTGAGACCCAGTACTTC
NA	TRBV9	NA	TRBJ2-3	CASSVAAGTSTDTQYF	TGTGCCAGCAGCGTAGCTGCGGGAACTAGCACAGATACGCAGTATTTT
NA	TRBV20-1	TRBD2	TRBJ2-7	CSARPSGDYEQYF	TGCAGTGCTAGGCCTAGCGGCGATTACGAGCAGTACTTC
few	TRBV30	NA	TRBJ2-3	CAWSTSSFSDTQYF	TGTGCCTGGAGTACTTCTTCATTTTCAGATACGCAGTATTTT
NA	TRBV28	NA	TRBJ2-1	CASVGSPQSEQFF	TGTGCCAGCGTAGGTTCACCTCAGAGTGAGCAGTTCTTC
many	TRBV6-5	NA	TRBJ2-2	CASRTGLGELFF	TGTGCCAGCAGAACAGGGCTCGGGGAGCTGTTTTTT
NA	TRBV4-3	NA	TRBJ2-1	CASSQGRAVNEQFF	TGCGCCAGCAGCCAAGGACGGGCGGTGAATGAGCAGTTCTTC
many	TRBV30	NA	TRBJ1-1	CAWTGNNPEAFF	TGTGCCTGGACAGGAAATAACCCTGAAGCTTTCTTT
NA	TRBV27	NA	TRBJ2-7	CASSFTGGSYERYF	TGTGCCAGCAGTTTTACCGGGGGTTCCTACGAGCGGTACTTC
NA	TRBV12-3/TRBV12-4	NA	TRBJ1-2	CASSFDLTADGYTF	TGTGCCAGCAGCTTCGACCTTACTGCTGATGGCTACACCTTC
few	TRBV9	NA	TRBJ2-5	CASSPRRGNQETQYF	TGTGCCAGCAGCCCCCGTCGGGGGAACCAAGAGACCCAGTACTTC
few	TRBV19	TRBD1	TRBJ1-5	CASRIDRGSSNQPQHF	TGTGCCAGTAGAATCGACAGGGGGTCTAGCAATCAGCCCCAGCATTTT
few	TRBV5-6	NA	TRBJ2-5	CASSLVVPGTQYF	TGTGCCAGCAGCTTGGTCGTGCCCGGGACCCAGTACTTC
NA	TRBV27	NA	TRBJ1-1	CAGSLSTPSDTEAFF	TGTGCCGGCAGTTTATCGACGCCGTCAGACACTGAAGCTTTCTTT
many	TRBV7-9	NA	TRBJ2-1	CASSWGDLEQFF	TGTGCCAGCAGCTGGGGGGACCTTGAGCAGTTCTTC